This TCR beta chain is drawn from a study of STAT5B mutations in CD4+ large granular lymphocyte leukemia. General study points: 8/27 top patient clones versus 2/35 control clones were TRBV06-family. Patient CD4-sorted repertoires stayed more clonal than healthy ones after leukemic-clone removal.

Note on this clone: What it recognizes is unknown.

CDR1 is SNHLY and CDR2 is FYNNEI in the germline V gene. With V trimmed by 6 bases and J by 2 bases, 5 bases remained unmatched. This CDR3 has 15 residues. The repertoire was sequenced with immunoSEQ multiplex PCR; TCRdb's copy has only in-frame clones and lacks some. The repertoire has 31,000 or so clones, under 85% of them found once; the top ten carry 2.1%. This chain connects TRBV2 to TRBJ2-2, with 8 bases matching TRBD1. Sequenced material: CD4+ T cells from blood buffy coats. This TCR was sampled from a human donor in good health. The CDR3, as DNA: TGTGCCAGCAGCTTGACAGGGGCCAACACCGGGGAGCTGTTTTTT. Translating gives CASSLTGANTGELFF.